These 24 T cell receptor beta chains came from one sample sequenced in a study of T cell responses to AZD1222 COVID-19 vaccine. Measured with immunoSEQ multiplex PCR; TCRdb has only the in-frame clones, and not every one. The data show about 110,000 clones, with 85% to 90% seen just once and 7% to 8% held by the top ten. Sequencing was performed on peripheral blood, taken on day 0 of AZD1222 vaccination. The receptor set was obtained from an adult in good health.

The gene calls are TRBV28 and TRBJ2-2; D might be TRBD1 (6 bases). This CDR3 comprises 14 residues. Between the trimmed V and J ends, which lost 6 bases and 5 bases, there was a span of 13 bases. Germline values: CDR1 MDHEN, CDR2 SYDVKM. CDR3 in amino acids: CASRRTGKTGELFF. Written as DNA, the CDR3 is TGTGCCAGCAGGCGTACAGGGAAAACCGGGGAGCTGTTTTTT.

The chain joins TRBV7-9 to TRBJ1-1; D ambiguous. V lost 5 bases and J lost 2, with 15 bases in between. The CDR3 is made up of 15 amino acids. Germline CDR1 is SEHNR and CDR2 is FQNEAQ (reference sequence). The CDR3 DNA follows: TGTGCCAGCAGCCCCAGAGCGGATCTAAACACTGAAGCTTTCTTT. Its translation is CASSPRADLNTEAFF.

The chain joins TRBV10-1 to TRBJ2-2, with TRBD2 identical over 12 bases. The CDR3 contains 17 residues. Trimming at V came to 4 bases and at J to 4 bases, leaving 7 bases not matched to a gene. Germline CDR1 reads WNHNN; CDR2 reads SYGVQD (reference sequence). This CDR3 reads CASSGVRTSGTTGELFF. For the CDR3, the DNA is TGCGCCAGCAGTGGGGTCAGGACTAGCGGGACCACCGGGGAGCTGTTTTTT.

This chain links TRBV19 with TRBJ2-1, with D tentatively TRBD2 (5 bases). The CDR3 sequence is 16 residues long. The germline V gene has CDR1 LNHDA and CDR2 SQIVND (reference sequence). The ends were cut back, 4 bases at V and 6 bases at J, with 19 bases in the middle. CDR3 sequence reads: CASSRGVLTGGNEQFF. CDR3 bases: TGTGCCAGTAGTAGGGGAGTTCTGACGGGCGGCAATGAGCAGTTCTTC. Full variable domain (rest looked up from reference TRBV19 and TRBJ2-1): DGGITQSPKYLFRKEGQNVTLSCEQNLNHDAMYWYRQDPGQGLRLIYYSQIVNDFQKGDIAEGYSVSREKKESFPLTVTSAQKNPTAFYLCASSRGVLTGGNEQFFGPGTRLTVL.

The chain recombines TRBV15 with TRBJ2-7, with D uncertain. V was cut by 4 bases and J by 9 bases, with 16 bases left in between. CDR1 and CDR2 (germline): LNHNV, YYDKDF (reference sequence). This CDR3 has 13 residues. The CDR3 protein is CATSKERVGLQYF. The DNA of the CDR3 is TGTGCCACCAGCAAAGAAAGGGTTGGGCTGCAGTACTTC.

The gene calls are TRBV19 and TRBJ2-7; 8 nucleotides match TRBD1. Germline CDR1 is LNHDA and CDR2 is SQIVND (reference sequence). The CDR3 runs 15 residues. Unmatched junction bases numbered 7, after V lost 4 bases and J lost 2 bases. The CDR3 DNA reads TGTGCCAGTAGTAGGGGACAGGCCCGTACCTACGAGCAGTACTTC. Translation: CASSRGQARTYEQYF.

The chain is built from TRBV28 and TRBJ2-3; 7 bases fit TRBD2. Unmatched junction bases numbered 10, after V lost 5 bases and J lost 2 bases. Germline loops: CDR1 MDHEN, CDR2 SYDVKM. The CDR3 has 16 residues. CDR3 nucleotides: TGTGCCAGCAGTCAGGCCTCTAGCGGAAACACAGATACGCAGTATTTT. Protein sequence: CASSQASSGNTDTQYF.

V and J are TRBV10-3 and TRBJ2-7, with 11 bases that match TRBD1. The trim removed 7 bases at V and 6 bases at J, leaving 8 bases unmatched. Per the germline V gene, CDR1 is ENHRY and CDR2 is SYGVKD. This CDR3 has 14 amino acids. Written as DNA, the CDR3 is TGTGCCATCAAGGGGGGACAGGGGGTTCTCGAGCAGTACTTC. Its protein product is CAIKGGQGVLEQYF.

The chain is built from TRBV3-1 (or the pseudogene TRBV3-2) and TRBJ2-1; 11 nucleotides agree with TRBD2. This CDR3 comprises 17 residues. V lost 4 bases to trimming and J lost 3 bases; unmatched junction nucleotides: 8. Germline CDR1 and CDR2: LGHDT and YNNKEL (reference sequence). CDR3 in amino acids: CASSRTGTSGSYNEQFF. Written as DNA, the CDR3 is TGTGCCAGCAGCCGGACCGGGACTAGCGGCAGCTACAATGAGCAGTTCTTC.

The chain couples TRBV10-1 to TRBJ2-2; TRBD2 agrees at 8 bases. There are 18 residues in the CDR3. The ends lost 3 bases at V and 0 bases at J; junction bases unmatched: 9. Germline values: CDR1 WNHNN, CDR2 SYGVQD (reference sequence). This CDR3 is CASSDYGRASANTGELFF. CDR3 DNA sequence: TGCGCCAGCAGTGATTACGGGAGGGCTAGCGCGAACACCGGGGAGCTGTTTTTT.

The chain joins TRBV19 to TRBJ2-6, with 8 bases that match TRBD1. The junction had 4 bases not matched to a gene; V was cut back by 9 bases and J by 0 bases. The CDR3 is 15 amino acids. Germline-derived CDR1 and CDR2 are LNHDA and SQIVND (reference sequence). The DNA of the CDR3 is TGTGCCAGCCGGGACAGGCCCTCTGGGGCCAACGTCCTGACTTTC. This encodes CASRDRPSGANVLTF. The full variable domain, with the rest looked up from reference TRBV19 and TRBJ2-6, is DGGITQSPKYLFRKEGQNVTLSCEQNLNHDAMYWYRQDPGQGLRLIYYSQIVNDFQKGDIAEGYSVSREKKESFPLTVTSAQKNPTAFYLCASRDRPSGANVLTFGAGSRLTVL.

The rearrangement uses TRBV7-2 and TRBJ1-2; 8 bases map to TRBD1. The trim removed 1 base at V and 5 bases at J, leaving 6 bases unmatched. The germline V gene has CDR1 SGHTA and CDR2 FQGNSA. CDR3 length equals 15 residues. CDR3 sequence reads: CASSLVTGGLYGYTF. The CDR3 DNA is TGTGCCAGCAGCTTAGTAACAGGGGGATTGTATGGCTACACCTTC.

The V and J genes are TRBV7-9 and TRBJ1-3; D gene unclear. The CDR3 contains 15 residues. Germline loops: CDR1 SEHNR, CDR2 FQNEAQ (reference sequence). V dropped 3 bases and J dropped 1 base, with 10 bases sitting between them. The CDR3 coding sequence is TGTGCCAGCAGCTTTCTCAACCCATCTGGAAACACCATATATTTT. Its protein product is CASSFLNPSGNTIYF.

J is TRBJ2-7 and V is TRBV7-9, with D possibly TRBD1 on 8 matching bases. The V end lost 5 bases, the J end lost 3 bases, and 20 bases lay between the germline ends. Germline V gene lookup returns CDR1 SEHNR and CDR2 FQNEAQ (reference sequence). The length of the CDR3 is 16 residues. CDR3 DNA sequence: TGTGCCAGCAGCCCTTGGGGGGGACAGGAGAGCTACGAGCAGTACTTC. It is translated as CASSPWGGQESYEQYF.

The J gene is TRBJ1-4, the V gene TRBV28; 10 bases align to TRBD1. The CDR3 loop spans 16 amino acids. V dropped 7 bases and J dropped 6; count of bases not matched to a gene: 11. Germline CDR1 MDHEN, CDR2 SYDVKM. The CDR3 here is CASKGQGSGWHEKLFF. CDR3 DNA: TGTGCCAGCAAGGGACAGGGGTCAGGGTGGCATGAAAAACTGTTTTTT.

The chain joins TRBV5-1 to TRBJ1-3, with D tentatively TRBD1 (5 bases). The V gene lost 0 bases and the J gene lost 2 bases, with 9 bases spanning the gap. This CDR3 comprises 15 residues. Germline assignment: CDR1 SGHRS and CDR2 YFSETQ. The CDR3 here is CASSLAPGAGNTIYF. The CDR3 DNA reads TGCGCCAGCAGCTTGGCCCCGGGGGCTGGAAACACCATATATTTT.

This rearrangement joins TRBV5-4 to TRBJ1-1; D gene uncertain. The V end was cut by 6 bases, the J end by 0 bases, with 30 bases between. Germline lookup yields CDR1 SGHNT and CDR2 YYREEE (reference sequence). This CDR3 has 20 residues. CDR3 residues: CASILLTSLTRREMNTEAFF. The DNA of the CDR3 is TGTGCCAGCATACTTCTGACTTCACTAACCCGGCGAGAAATGAACACTGAAGCTTTCTTT.

This chain joins TRBV6-1 and TRBJ1-3, with TRBD1 identical over 7 bases. This CDR3 is built from 16 residues. The V segment lost 4 bases and the J segment 1 base; nucleotides outside the gene matches: 7. Germline loops: CDR1 MNHNS, CDR2 SASEGT. Written as DNA, the CDR3 is TGTGCCAGCAGTGGGAGGGAACAGGGGTCTGGAAACACCATATATTTT. Translation: CASSGREQGSGNTIYF.

CDR3 loop: CASSYQRNYGYTF. CDR3 sequence (DNA): TGTGCCAGCAGTTATCAGAGGAACTATGGCTACACCTTC. This chain links TRBV6-5 with TRBJ1-2; D not resolved. CDR1 and CDR2 (germline): MNHEY, SVGAGI. The ends were cut back, 3 bases at V and 2 bases at J, with 7 bases in the middle. CDR3 length equals 13 residues.

CDR3 sequence reads: CASSPPGTAYGYTF. The CDR3 DNA sequence: TGTGCCAGCAGCCCTCCCGGGACAGCATATGGCTACACCTTC. The genes are TRBV27 and TRBJ1-2; 7 bases fit TRBD1. Germline lookup yields CDR1 MNHEY and CDR2 SMNVEV (reference sequence). The CDR3 spans 14 residues. The trim removed 6 bases at V and 5 bases at J, leaving 9 bases unmatched.

This clone was picked up one time. In nucleotides, the CDR3 is TGTGCCAGCAGCCCACGGGGGACAGGTCCGTTAGAGCAGTACTTC. Amino acid sequence: CASSPRGTGPLEQYF. The chain recombines TRBV6-2 or TRBV6-3 with TRBJ2-7; 8 bases match TRBD1. Germline trimming cut 6 bases from V and 7 bases from J; bases unmatched to any gene: 14. This CDR3 is 15 amino acids long. CDR1 MNHEY and CDR2 SVGEGT come from the germline V gene.

The rearrangement uses TRBV4-1 and TRBJ2-1; D not certain. This CDR3 spans 16 amino acids. Deletions cut 3 bases from V and 2 bases from J, with 14 bases between. The germline CDR1 and CDR2 sequences are MGHRA and YSYEKL. The CDR3, as DNA: TGCGCCAGCAGCCATGGAGTCTCTAAAACCTACAATGAGCAGTTCTTC. Its protein product is CASSHGVSKTYNEQFF.

V gene TRBV5-4 combines with J gene TRBJ2-1; 9 bases agree with TRBD2. The germline V gene has CDR1 SGHNT and CDR2 YYREEE (reference sequence). The CDR3 extends over 17 amino acids. V trimming: 3 bases; J trimming: 5 bases; junction bases outside the gene matches: 12. In nucleotides, the CDR3 is TGTGCCAGCAGCTCGGGCCCCTTTGCGGGGGGGGACAATGAGCAGTTCTTC. Its protein product is CASSSGPFAGGDNEQFF. Looking up the rest from reference TRBV5-4 and TRBJ2-1 gives the full variable domain: ETGVTQSPTHLIKTRGQQVTLRCSSQSGHNTVSWYQQALGQGPQFIFQYYREEENGRGNFPPRFSGLQFPNYSSELNVNALELDDSALYLCASSSGPFAGGDNEQFFGPGTRLTVL.

The gene calls are TRBV30 and TRBJ2-3; 7 bases match TRBD2. The CDR3 covers 11 residues. V lost 8 bases and J lost 6; bases outside the gene matches: 5. Germline assignment: CDR1 GTSNPN and CDR2 SVGIG (reference sequence). The CDR3 loop reads CAGAGPDTQYF. In nucleotides, the CDR3 is TGTGCCGGAGCGGGGCCCGATACGCAGTATTTT.